This T cell receptor (beta chain) was obtained from a study of blood T cell repertoires in COVID-19. This clone occurred once. V lost 4 bases, J lost 3 bases, and 9 bases stayed unmatched. The CDR3 extends over 15 amino acids. Germline loops: CDR1 SGHRS, CDR2 YFSETQ. Measured with immunoSEQ multiplex PCR; TCRdb has only the in-frame clones, and not every one. The table has 270,000 or so clones, roughly 84% seen once. This clonotype was sampled from a human donor in a cohort sampled during active COVID-19. The chain uses TRBV5-1 and TRBJ2-7, with TRBD1 identical over 8 bases. Sequences were obtained from peripheral blood. CDR3 sequence reads: CASSRGQVAIYEQYF. The CDR3 DNA is TGCGCCAGCAGCAGGGGACAGGTAGCTATCTACGAGCAGTACTTC.